What follows are 24 T cell receptor beta chains derived from one specimen sequenced in a study of cytomegalovirus exposure and HLA in healthy donors. 13 Jbeta primers and 60 Vbeta primers were used for the PCR. The repertoire was sequenced with immunoSEQ multiplex PCR; TCRdb's copy has only in-frame clones and lacks some. The sample contains hundreds of thousands of clones, approximately 82% of which appear only once. Sequences were obtained from PBMCs. Receptors originate from a male donor in good health and CMV-seronegative.

The CDR3 is CASSLRGRDEQFF. The CDR3 nucleotides are TGCGCCAGCAGCTTGAGGGGAAGAGATGAGCAGTTCTTC. This chain joins TRBV5-1 and TRBJ2-1; D possibly corresponds to TRBD1 (5 bases). The germline CDR1 and CDR2 sequences are SGHRS and YFSETQ. V lost 1 base and J 8 bases, leaving 10 bases between the germline ends. The CDR3 is 13 amino acids.

The CDR3 coding sequence is TGTGCCAGCAGTTTAGGGGGGGCCGCCGAGCAGTACTTC. This encodes CASSLGGAAEQYF. This sequence joins TRBV27 and TRBJ2-7; the D gene is possibly TRBD2 (7 bases). Looked up from germline, CDR1 is MNHEY and CDR2 is SMNVEV (reference sequence). The length of the CDR3 is 13 residues. Trimming took 2 bases from V and 6 from J, leaving 11 bases between them.

The chain carries TRBV6-5 and TRBJ2-1; 7 bases are shared with TRBD1. The V gene end was trimmed by 1 base and the J gene end by 5 bases; junction bases not matched to a gene: 2. This CDR3 is built from 14 residues. Looked up from germline, CDR1 is MNHEY and CDR2 is SVGAGI. The CDR3 nucleotides are TGTGCCAGCAGTTACTTGGGACAGCACAATGAGCAGTTCTTC. Its protein product is CASSYLGQHNEQFF.

This chain connects TRBV21-1 to TRBJ1-5. TRBV21-1 is labeled a pseudogene. The CDR3 runs 15 residues. In nucleotides, the CDR3 is TGTGCCAGCAGCAAAGAGGGGAGGGGGGGACAGCCCCAGCATTTT. Its translation: CASSKEGRGGQPQHF.

This clone was seen just once. The chain is built from TRBV6-5 and TRBJ2-7; TRBD2 aligns across 9 bases. This CDR3 spans 15 amino acids. The germline gives CDR1 MNHEY, CDR2 SVGAGI. Trimming cost V 4 bases and J 6 bases; bases outside gene matches: 10. In nucleotides, the CDR3 is TGTGCCAGCAGTTTAATAATAGCGGGAGCAATCGAGCAGTACTTC. It translates to CASSLIIAGAIEQYF.

This clone has only a few counts. J is TRBJ2-3 and V is TRBV7-2, with D possibly matching TRBD2 (5 bases). This CDR3 spans 15 amino acids. Germline lookup yields CDR1 SGHTA and CDR2 FQGNSA. V was trimmed by 5 bases and J by 3 bases, leaving 15 bases between them. The CDR3 loop reads CASSLPEEATDTQYF. The CDR3, as DNA: TGTGCCAGCAGCCTCCCGGAGGAGGCGACAGATACGCAGTATTTT.

The CDR3 sequence: CASSFLGQGRQETQYF. CDR3 in DNA: TGTGCCAGCAGTTTTCTGGGACAGGGGAGACAAGAGACCCAGTACTTC. The chain employs TRBV27 and TRBJ2-5; 10 positions agree with TRBD1. CDR1 MNHEY and CDR2 SMNVEV come from the germline V gene (reference sequence). The CDR3 length is 16 residues. Unmatched junction bases numbered 6, after V lost 3 bases and J lost 2 bases.

The V call is TRBV6-1, the J call TRBJ2-3, with 11 bases matching TRBD2. CDR3 length equals 16 residues. After removal of 4 bases from V and 2 bases from J, the junction contained 5 bases not matched to a gene. Per the germline V gene, CDR1 is MNHNS and CDR2 is SASEGT. The CDR3 spells CASSVSGRALTDTQYF. For the CDR3, the DNA is TGTGCCAGCAGTGTTAGCGGGAGGGCCCTCACAGATACGCAGTATTTT.

V gene TRBV2 combines with J gene TRBJ1-4; 9 bases map to TRBD1. V shed 6 bases, J shed 1 base, and the junction held 3 bases outside the gene matches. The CDR3 totals 15 residues. CDR1 and CDR2 from the germline V gene are SNHLY and FYNNEI. The chain's CDR3 is CASSLDRGTNEKLFF. In DNA form, the CDR3 reads TGTGCCAGCAGCCTGGACAGGGGAACTAATGAAAAACTGTTTTTT.

This sequence joins TRBV6-5 and TRBJ1-1; D unresolved. Between the trimmed V and J ends, which lost 6 bases and 4 bases, there was a span of 9 bases. The CDR3 contains 12 residues. In germline, CDR1 is MNHEY, CDR2 SVGAGI. CDR3 loop: CASRSYGTEAFF. DNA of the CDR3: TGTGCCAGCAGATCTTACGGCACTGAAGCTTTCTTT.

This sequence joins TRBV5-1 and TRBJ1-4, with TRBD1 matching 7 bases. The CDR3 loop spans 15 amino acids. CDR1 is SGHRS and CDR2 is YFSETQ in the germline V gene. The ends lost 4 bases at V and 5 bases at J; junction bases unmatched: 8. The CDR3 spells CASSPGDRMNEKLFF. The CDR3, as DNA: TGCGCCAGCAGCCCCGGGGACAGAATGAATGAAAAACTGTTTTTT.

The J gene is TRBJ2-7, the V gene TRBV5-3; D is possibly TRBD1 (5 bases). TRBV5-3 is identified as an open reading frame with a role that is uncertain. The CDR3 has 15 amino acids. V shed 0 bases and J shed 5 bases, with 15 bases lying between them. CDR3 amino acids: CARSLGEGVAHEQYF. The CDR3 DNA reads as TGTGCCAGAAGCTTGGGTGAAGGGGTAGCCCACGAGCAGTACTTC.

This chain joins TRBV9 and TRBJ2-7, with D unclear. V lost 4 bases, J lost 3 bases, and 17 bases lay in between. CDR1 and CDR2 from the germline V gene are SGDLS and YYNGEE. The CDR3 consists of 15 residues. This CDR3 reads CASSPGSTAGYEQYF. The CDR3 nucleotides read TGTGCCAGCAGCCCCGGGTCCACCGCTGGCTACGAGCAGTACTTC.

The chain joins TRBV5-4 to TRBJ1-1; possible D gene TRBD1, 5 bases. Germline CDR1 SGHNT, CDR2 YYREEE (reference sequence). V gave up 2 bases and J gave up 0 bases, with 8 bases separating them. This CDR3 contains 14 residues. CDR3 DNA sequence: TGTGCCAGCAGCTTCGGACACCTGAACACTGAAGCTTTCTTT. This codes for CASSFGHLNTEAFF.

With regard to this clone: The same CDR3 also results from other DNA sequences found in this sample. CDR3 in DNA: TGTGCCAGCAGTGGGGGGCAGGGGGCATACGAGCAGTACTTC. Translated, it gives CASSGGQGAYEQYF. The rearrangement uses TRBV2 and TRBJ2-7, with 8 nucleotides matching TRBD1. Germline CDR1 is SNHLY and CDR2 is FYNNEI. With 4 bases clipped from V and 4 bases from J, the junction kept 6 bases outside the gene matches. This CDR3 comprises 14 residues. The entire variable domain, with the rest obtained from reference TRBV2 and TRBJ2-7, is as follows: EPEVTQTPSHQVTQMGQEVILRCVPISNHLYFYWYRQILGQKVEFLVSFYNNEISEKSEIFDDQFSVERPDGSNFTLKIRSTKLEDSAMYFCASSGGQGAYEQYFGPGTRLTVT.

This clone has just a few counts. The gene calls are TRBV2 and TRBJ1-2, with 9 nucleotides matching TRBD1. This CDR3 region has 16 residues. Germline V gives CDR1 SNHLY, CDR2 FYNNEI. The V segment lost 3 bases and the J segment 10 bases; nucleotides outside the gene matches: 15. The CDR3 loop is CASSEDAGTGRSTYTF. CDR3 nucleotides: TGTGCCAGCAGTGAGGATGCCGGGACAGGGCGCTCCACCTACACCTTC. The full variable domain, in which reference TRBV2 and TRBJ1-2 provide the parts outside the CDR3, is EPEVTQTPSHQVTQMGQEVILRCVPISNHLYFYWYRQILGQKVEFLVSFYNNEISEKSEIFDDQFSVERPDGSNFTLKIRSTKLEDSAMYFCASSEDAGTGRSTYTFGSGTRLTVV.

The chain is built from TRBV5-8 and TRBJ2-1; D gene unclear. The germline V gene encodes CDR1 SGHTS and CDR2 YDEGEE. This CDR3 is built from 15 residues. The V and J ends lost 0 bases and 0 bases respectively, with 7 bases between them. In nucleotides, the CDR3 is TGTGCCAGCAGCTTGGGGCGGAGCTCCTACAATGAGCAGTTCTTC. As protein: CASSLGRSSYNEQFF.

The V gene is TRBV7-9, the J gene TRBJ2-1; D perhaps matches TRBD2 (6 bases). The ends were cut back, 8 bases at V and 7 bases at J, with 24 bases in the middle. Germline V gene data show CDR1 as SEHNR and CDR2 as FQNEAQ (reference sequence). The CDR3 covers 16 residues. The CDR3 nucleotides are TGTGCCAGCTATTTTCTTCCGGGAGAGGGTGTGAATGAGCAGTTCTTC. It encodes CASYFLPGEGVNEQFF.

This clone was detected a few times. The chain combines TRBV6-5 with TRBJ2-2; 8 bases are shared with TRBD2. CDR1 and CDR2 from the germline V gene are MNHEY and SVGAGI. This CDR3 region has 14 residues. J was trimmed by 4 bases and V by 5 bases; bases with no gene match: 3. CDR3 nucleotide sequence: TGTGCCAGCAGTGACGGGAGGGCCACCGGGGAGCTGTTTTTT. It translates to CASSDGRATGELFF.

J is TRBJ1-6 and V is TRBV18, with D hard to call. The CDR3 is 14 amino acids. The V gene's germline CDR1 is KGHSH and CDR2 LQKENI. V lost 8 bases and J 7 bases, leaving 15 bases between the germline ends. The CDR3 spells CASASSVKNSPLHF. The CDR3 nucleotides are TGTGCCAGCGCTTCGAGTGTGAAGAATTCACCCCTCCACTTT.

This clone occurred a few times. The chain combines TRBV5-4 with TRBJ2-7; TRBD2 matches at 7 bases. V gave up 7 bases and J gave up 3 bases; unmatched junction bases: 13. The length of the CDR3 is 15 residues. CDR1 SGHNT and CDR2 YYREEE come from the germline V gene (reference sequence). This CDR3 is CASSRGASGIYEQYF. Written as DNA, the CDR3 is TGTGCCAGCTCCAGAGGGGCTAGCGGTATCTACGAGCAGTACTTC.

The gene calls are TRBV4-2 and TRBJ2-2; a possible D gene is TRBD2 (5 bases). CDR3 size: 13 residues. Trimming removed 3 bases at V and 6 bases at J, with 8 bases between. Germline CDR1 and CDR2: LGHNA and YNFKEQ. The CDR3 protein is CASSQVEAGELFF. In DNA form, the CDR3 reads TGTGCCAGCAGCCAGGTGGAGGCCGGGGAGCTGTTTTTT.

This clone occurred once. The J gene is TRBJ2-5, the V gene TRBV7-6; the D gene is possibly TRBD2 (5 bases). The CDR3 sequence is 14 residues long. Between the trimmed V and J ends, which lost 3 bases and 5 bases, there was a span of 13 bases. CDR1 is SGHVS, CDR2 FNYEAQ, per germline. CDR3 coding DNA: TGTGCCAGCAGCTTGCGGGCCCTCGGGGAGACCCAGTACTTC. The encoded protein is CASSLRALGETQYF.

The chain has TRBV28 and TRBJ1-1; D not resolved. Deletions cut 7 bases from V and 6 bases from J, with 12 bases between. Germline V gene lookup returns CDR1 MDHEN and CDR2 SYDVKM. CDR3 length: 12 residues. CDR3 coding DNA: TGTGCCAGCAATAATTTAGTAGCTGAAGCTTTCTTT. It encodes CASNNLVAEAFF.